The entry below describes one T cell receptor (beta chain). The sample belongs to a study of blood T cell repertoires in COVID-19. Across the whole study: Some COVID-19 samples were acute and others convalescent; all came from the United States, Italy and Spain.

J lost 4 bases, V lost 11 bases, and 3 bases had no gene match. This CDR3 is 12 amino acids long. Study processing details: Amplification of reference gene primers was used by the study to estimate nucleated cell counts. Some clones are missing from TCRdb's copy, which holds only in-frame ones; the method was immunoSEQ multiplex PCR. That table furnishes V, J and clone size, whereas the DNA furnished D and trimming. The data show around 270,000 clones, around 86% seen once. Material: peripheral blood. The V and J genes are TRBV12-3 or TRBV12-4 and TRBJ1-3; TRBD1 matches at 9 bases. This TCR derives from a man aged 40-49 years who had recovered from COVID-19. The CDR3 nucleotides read TGTGCCGACAGGGGGGGCGGAAACACCATATATTTT. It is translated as CADRGGGNTIYF.